The TCR beta chain described here comes from a study of T cells after yellow fever vaccination. Turning to the study itself: Low-cell-number fractions underwent preparation using SMART-Seq v4 Ultra Low Input.

Germline V gene data show CDR1 as LGHDT and CDR2 as YNNKEL (reference sequence). This CDR3 is built from 15 residues. V lost 0 bases, J lost 5 bases, and 3 bases stayed unmatched. A note on this clonotype: The antigen remains unidentified.

The study, taken as a whole, reports: Among primary-vaccination clones, most reappeared after the booster, at 95% to 96% for CD4 and approximately 90% for CD8.

TCRdb reprocessed the 5' RACE reads via MiXCR and lists one record per CDR3 protein. The sample yields some 420,000 distinct CDR3 sequences, roughly 20% seen once. The input for sequencing was PBMCs, taken before the yellow fever booster vaccination. The clonotype was recovered from a man in his late teens or twenties who received the YFV17D yellow fever vaccine. The gene calls are TRBV3-1 and TRBJ1-2, with 10 bases matching TRBD1. The CDR3 is CASSQEGTGDYGYTF. The CDR3 nucleotides are TGTGCCAGCAGCCAAGAGGGGACAGGGGATTATGGCTACACCTTC.